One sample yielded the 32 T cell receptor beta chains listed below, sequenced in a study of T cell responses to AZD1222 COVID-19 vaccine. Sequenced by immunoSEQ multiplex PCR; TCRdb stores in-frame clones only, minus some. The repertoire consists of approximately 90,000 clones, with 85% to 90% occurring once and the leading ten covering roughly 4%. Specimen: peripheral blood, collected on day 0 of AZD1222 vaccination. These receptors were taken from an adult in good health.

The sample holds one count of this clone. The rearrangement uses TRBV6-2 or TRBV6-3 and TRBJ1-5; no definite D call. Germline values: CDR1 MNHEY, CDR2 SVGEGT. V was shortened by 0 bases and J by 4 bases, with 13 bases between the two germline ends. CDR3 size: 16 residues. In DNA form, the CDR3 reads TGTGCCAGCAGTTACTCCTCGGCACGGCCGAATCAGCCCCAGCATTTT. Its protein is CASSYSSARPNQPQHF.

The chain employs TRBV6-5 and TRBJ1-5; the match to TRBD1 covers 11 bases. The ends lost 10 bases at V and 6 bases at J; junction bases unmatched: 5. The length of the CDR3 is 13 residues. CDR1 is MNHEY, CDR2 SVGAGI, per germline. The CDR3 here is CATGQGGSQPQHF. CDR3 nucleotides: TGTGCCACGGGACAGGGGGGAAGTCAGCCCCAGCATTTT.

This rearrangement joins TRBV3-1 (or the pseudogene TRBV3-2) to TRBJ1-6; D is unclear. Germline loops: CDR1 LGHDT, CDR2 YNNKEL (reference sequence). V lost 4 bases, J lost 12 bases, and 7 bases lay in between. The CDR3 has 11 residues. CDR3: CASSLGGPLHF. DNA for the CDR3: TGTGCCAGCAGCCTGGGTGGACCCCTCCACTTT.

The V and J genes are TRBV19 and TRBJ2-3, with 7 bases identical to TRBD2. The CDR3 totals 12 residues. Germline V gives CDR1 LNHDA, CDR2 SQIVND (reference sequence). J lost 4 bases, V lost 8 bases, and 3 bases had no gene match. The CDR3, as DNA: TGTGCCAGTTGGGCGGGGGCAGATACGCAGTATTTT. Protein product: CASWAGADTQYF.

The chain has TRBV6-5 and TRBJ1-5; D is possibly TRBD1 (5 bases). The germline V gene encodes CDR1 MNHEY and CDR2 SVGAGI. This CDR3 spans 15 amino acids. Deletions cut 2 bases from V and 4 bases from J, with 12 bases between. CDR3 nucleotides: TGTGCCAGCAGTTACACCAGGGTGGATAATCAGCCCCAGCATTTT. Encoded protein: CASSYTRVDNQPQHF.

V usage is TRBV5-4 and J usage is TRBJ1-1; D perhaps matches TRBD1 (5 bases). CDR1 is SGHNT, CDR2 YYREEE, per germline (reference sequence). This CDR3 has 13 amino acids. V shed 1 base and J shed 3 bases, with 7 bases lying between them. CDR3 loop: CASSLQGYTEAFF. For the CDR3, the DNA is TGTGCCAGCAGCTTGCAGGGCTACACTGAAGCTTTCTTT.

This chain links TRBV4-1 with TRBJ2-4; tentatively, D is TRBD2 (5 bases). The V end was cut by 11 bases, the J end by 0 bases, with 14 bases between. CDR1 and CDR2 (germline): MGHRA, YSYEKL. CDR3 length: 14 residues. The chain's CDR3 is CAESSGLAKNIQYF. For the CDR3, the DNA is TGCGCCGAGTCATCCGGACTAGCCAAAAACATTCAGTACTTC.

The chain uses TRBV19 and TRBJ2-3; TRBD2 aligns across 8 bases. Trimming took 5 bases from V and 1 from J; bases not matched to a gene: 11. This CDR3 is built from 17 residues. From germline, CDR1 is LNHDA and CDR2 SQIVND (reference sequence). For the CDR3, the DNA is TGTGCCAGTAGTTCACGGGGGAGCGGGGGAGGCACAGATACGCAGTATTTT. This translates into CASSSRGSGGGTDTQYF.

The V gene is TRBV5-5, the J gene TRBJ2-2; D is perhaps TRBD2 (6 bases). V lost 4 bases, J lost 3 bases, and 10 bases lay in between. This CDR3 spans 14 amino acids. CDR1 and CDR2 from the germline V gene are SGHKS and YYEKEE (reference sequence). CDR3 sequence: CASSIGSYTGELFF. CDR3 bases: TGTGCCAGCAGCATCGGGAGTTACACCGGGGAGCTGTTTTTT.

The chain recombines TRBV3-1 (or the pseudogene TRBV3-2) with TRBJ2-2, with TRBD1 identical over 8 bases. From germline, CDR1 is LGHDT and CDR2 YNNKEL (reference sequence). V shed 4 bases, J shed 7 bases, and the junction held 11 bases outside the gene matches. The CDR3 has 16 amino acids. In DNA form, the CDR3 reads TGTGCCAGCAGCCCGGGAAGCAGGGGGCGAGGCGGGGAGCTGTTTTTT. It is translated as CASSPGSRGRGGELFF.

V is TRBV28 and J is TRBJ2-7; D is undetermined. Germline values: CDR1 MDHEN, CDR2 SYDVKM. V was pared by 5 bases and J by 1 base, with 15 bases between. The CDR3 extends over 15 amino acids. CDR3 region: CASSPGLGWSYEQYF. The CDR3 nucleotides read TGTGCCAGCAGTCCGGGTTTAGGGTGGTCCTACGAGCAGTACTTC.

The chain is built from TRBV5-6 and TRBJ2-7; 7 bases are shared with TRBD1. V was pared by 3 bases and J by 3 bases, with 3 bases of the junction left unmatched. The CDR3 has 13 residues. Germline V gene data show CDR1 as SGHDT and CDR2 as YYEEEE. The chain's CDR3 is CASSSGTDYEQYF. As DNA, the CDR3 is TGTGCCAGCAGCTCCGGGACAGACTACGAGCAGTACTTC.

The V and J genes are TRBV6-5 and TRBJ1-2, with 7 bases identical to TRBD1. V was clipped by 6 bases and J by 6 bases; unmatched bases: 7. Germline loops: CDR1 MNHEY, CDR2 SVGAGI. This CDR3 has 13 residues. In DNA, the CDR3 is TGTGCCAGCAGAAGACAGGGACAAAATGGCTACACCTTC. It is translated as CASRRQGQNGYTF.

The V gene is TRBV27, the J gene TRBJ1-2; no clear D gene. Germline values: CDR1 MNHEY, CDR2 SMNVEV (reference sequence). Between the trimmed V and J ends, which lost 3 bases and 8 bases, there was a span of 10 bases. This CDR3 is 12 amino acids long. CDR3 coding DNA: TGTGCCAGCAGTTTTTGTAGTGAGGGCTACACCTTC. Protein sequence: CASSFCSEGYTF.

The CDR3 reads CASSLNEKLFF. The CDR3 coding sequence is TGCGCCAGCAGCCTTAATGAAAAACTGTTTTTT. V usage is TRBV5-1 and J usage is TRBJ1-4; D remains unclear. This CDR3 is 11 amino acids long. Germline assignment: CDR1 SGHRS and CDR2 YFSETQ. Trimming cost V 4 bases and J 4 bases, with 2 bases left between them. Full variable domain (remainder filled in from reference TRBV5-1 and TRBJ1-4): KAGVTQTPRYLIKTRGQQVTLSCSPISGHRSVSWYQQTPGQGLQFLFEYFSETQRNKGNFPGRFSGRQFSNSRSEMNVSTLELGDSALYLCASSLNEKLFFGSGTQLSVL.

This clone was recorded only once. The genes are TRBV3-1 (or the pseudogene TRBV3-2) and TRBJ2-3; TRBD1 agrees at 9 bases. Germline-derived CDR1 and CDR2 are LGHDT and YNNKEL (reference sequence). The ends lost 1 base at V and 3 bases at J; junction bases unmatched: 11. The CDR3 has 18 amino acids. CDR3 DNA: TGTGCCAGCAGCCAAGGTGCCCCCGGGACAGGGTCGACAGATACGCAGTATTTT. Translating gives CASSQGAPGTGSTDTQYF.

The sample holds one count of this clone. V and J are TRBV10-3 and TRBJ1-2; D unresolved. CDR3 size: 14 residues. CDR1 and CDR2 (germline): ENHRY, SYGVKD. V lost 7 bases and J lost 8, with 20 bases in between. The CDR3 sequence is CAINLGSDTEGYTF. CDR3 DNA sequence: TGTGCCATCAATCTAGGATCGGATACAGAGGGCTACACCTTC.

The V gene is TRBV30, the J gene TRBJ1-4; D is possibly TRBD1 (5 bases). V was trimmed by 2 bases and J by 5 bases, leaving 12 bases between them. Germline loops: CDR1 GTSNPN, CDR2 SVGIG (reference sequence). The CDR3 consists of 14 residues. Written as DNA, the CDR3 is TGTGCCTGGAGTCCCGGACGGGGGAATGAAAAACTGTTTTTT. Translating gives CAWSPGRGNEKLFF.

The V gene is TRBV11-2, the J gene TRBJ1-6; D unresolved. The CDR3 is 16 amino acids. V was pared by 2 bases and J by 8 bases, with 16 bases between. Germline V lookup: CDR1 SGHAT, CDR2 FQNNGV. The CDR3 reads CASSLSPSGNYSPLHF. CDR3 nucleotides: TGTGCCAGCAGCTTAAGCCCCTCCGGAAATTATTCACCCCTCCACTTT.

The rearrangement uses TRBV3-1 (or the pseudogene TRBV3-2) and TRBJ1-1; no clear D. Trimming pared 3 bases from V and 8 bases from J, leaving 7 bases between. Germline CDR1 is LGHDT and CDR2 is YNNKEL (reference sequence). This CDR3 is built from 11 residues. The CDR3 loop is CASSQRFEAFF. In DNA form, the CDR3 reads TGTGCCAGCAGCCAGCGATTCGAAGCTTTCTTT.

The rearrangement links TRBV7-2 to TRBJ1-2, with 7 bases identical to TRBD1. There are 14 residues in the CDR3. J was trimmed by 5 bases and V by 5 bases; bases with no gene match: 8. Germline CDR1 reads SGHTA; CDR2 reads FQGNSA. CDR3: CASSATGVGYGYTF. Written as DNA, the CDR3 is TGTGCCAGCAGCGCCACAGGGGTCGGGTATGGCTACACCTTC.

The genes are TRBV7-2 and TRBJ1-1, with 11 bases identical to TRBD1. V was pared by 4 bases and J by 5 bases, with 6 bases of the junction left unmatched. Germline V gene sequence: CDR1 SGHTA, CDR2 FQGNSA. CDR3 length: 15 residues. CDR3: CASSSTGTGGTEAFF. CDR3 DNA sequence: TGTGCCAGCAGCTCTACCGGGACAGGGGGTACTGAAGCTTTCTTT.

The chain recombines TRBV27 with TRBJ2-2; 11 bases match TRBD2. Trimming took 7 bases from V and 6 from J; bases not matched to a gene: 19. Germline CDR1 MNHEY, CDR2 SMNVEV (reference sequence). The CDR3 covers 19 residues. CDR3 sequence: CASTAPGGSGGADSGELFF. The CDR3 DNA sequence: TGTGCCAGCACCGCACCTGGTGGTAGCGGGGGGGCCGATTCCGGGGAGCTGTTTTTT.

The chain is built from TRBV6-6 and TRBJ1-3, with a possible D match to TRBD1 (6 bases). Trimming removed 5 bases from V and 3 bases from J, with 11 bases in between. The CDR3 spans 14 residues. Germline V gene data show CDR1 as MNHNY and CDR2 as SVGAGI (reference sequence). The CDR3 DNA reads TGTGCCAGCAGTACCACAGGGTTTGGAAACACCATATATTTT. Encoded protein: CASSTTGFGNTIYF.

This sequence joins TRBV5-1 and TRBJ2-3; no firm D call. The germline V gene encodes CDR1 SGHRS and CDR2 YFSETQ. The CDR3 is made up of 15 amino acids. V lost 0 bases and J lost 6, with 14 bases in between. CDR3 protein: CASSLVASNGDTQYF. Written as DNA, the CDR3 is TGCGCCAGCAGCTTGGTGGCTTCGAACGGGGATACGCAGTATTTT. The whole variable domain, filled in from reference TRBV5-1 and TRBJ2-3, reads KAGVTQTPRYLIKTRGQQVTLSCSPISGHRSVSWYQQTPGQGLQFLFEYFSETQRNKGNFPGRFSGRQFSNSRSEMNVSTLELGDSALYLCASSLVASNGDTQYFGPGTRLTVL.

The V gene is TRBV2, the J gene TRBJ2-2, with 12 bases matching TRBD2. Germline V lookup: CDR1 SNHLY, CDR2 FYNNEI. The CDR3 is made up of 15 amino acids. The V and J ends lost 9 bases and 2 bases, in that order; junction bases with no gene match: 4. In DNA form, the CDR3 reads TGTGCCAGTACTAGCGGGGGGTTCAACACCGGGGAGCTGTTTTTT. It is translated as CASTSGGFNTGELFF.

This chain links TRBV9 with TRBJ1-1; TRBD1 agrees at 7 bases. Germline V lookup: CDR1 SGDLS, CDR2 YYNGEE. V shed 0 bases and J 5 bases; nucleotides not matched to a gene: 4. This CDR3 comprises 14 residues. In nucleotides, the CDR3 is TGTGCCAGCAGCGTAGACCAGGGGGGGACTGAAGCTTTCTTT. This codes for CASSVDQGGTEAFF.

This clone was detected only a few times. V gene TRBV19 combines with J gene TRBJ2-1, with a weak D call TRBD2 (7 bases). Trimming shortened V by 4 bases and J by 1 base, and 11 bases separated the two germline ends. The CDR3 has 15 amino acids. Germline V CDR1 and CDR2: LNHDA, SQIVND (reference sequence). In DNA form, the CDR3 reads TGTGCCAGTAGTAGGGGGGGCCTGTCCTACAATGAGCAGTTCTTC. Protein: CASSRGGLSYNEQFF. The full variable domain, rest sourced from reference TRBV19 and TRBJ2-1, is DGGITQSPKYLFRKEGQNVTLSCEQNLNHDAMYWYRQDPGQGLRLIYYSQIVNDFQKGDIAEGYSVSREKKESFPLTVTSAQKNPTAFYLCASSRGGLSYNEQFFGPGTRLTVL.

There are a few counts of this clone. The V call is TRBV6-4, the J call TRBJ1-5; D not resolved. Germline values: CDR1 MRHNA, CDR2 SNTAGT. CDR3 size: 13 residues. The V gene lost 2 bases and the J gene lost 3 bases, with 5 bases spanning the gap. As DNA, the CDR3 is TGTGCCAGCAGTGACAGGGTCAATCAGCCCCAGCATTTT. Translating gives CASSDRVNQPQHF.

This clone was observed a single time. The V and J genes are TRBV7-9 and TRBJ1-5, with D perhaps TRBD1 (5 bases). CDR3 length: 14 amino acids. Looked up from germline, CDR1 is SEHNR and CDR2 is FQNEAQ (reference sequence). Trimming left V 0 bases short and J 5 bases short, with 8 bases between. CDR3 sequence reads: CASSLAGGYQPQHF. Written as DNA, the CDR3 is TGTGCCAGCAGCTTAGCGGGGGGTTATCAGCCCCAGCATTTT.

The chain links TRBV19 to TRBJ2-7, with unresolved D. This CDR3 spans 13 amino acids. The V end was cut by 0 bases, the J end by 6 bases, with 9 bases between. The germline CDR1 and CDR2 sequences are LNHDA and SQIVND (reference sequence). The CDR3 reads CASSIEPGGEQYF. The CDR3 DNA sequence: TGTGCCAGTAGTATAGAACCGGGCGGCGAGCAGTACTTC. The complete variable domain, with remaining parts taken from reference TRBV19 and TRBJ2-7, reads DGGITQSPKYLFRKEGQNVTLSCEQNLNHDAMYWYRQDPGQGLRLIYYSQIVNDFQKGDIAEGYSVSREKKESFPLTVTSAQKNPTAFYLCASSIEPGGEQYFGPGTRLTVT.

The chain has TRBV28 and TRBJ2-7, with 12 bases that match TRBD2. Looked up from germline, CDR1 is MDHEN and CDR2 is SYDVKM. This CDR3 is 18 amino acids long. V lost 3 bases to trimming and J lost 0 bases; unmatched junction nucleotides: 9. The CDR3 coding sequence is TGTGCCAGCAGTTTGTTGGGACTAGCGGGCGGGAGCTCCTACGAGCAGTACTTC. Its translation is CASSLLGLAGGSSYEQYF.